Described below is a single T cell receptor beta chain sequence and its context. The data derive from a study of low-dose radiotherapy and immunotherapy resistance in tumors. cDNA synthesis used a TRAV/TRBV-specific primer set for both chains. For amplifying TCRs, the PCR ran for around 20 cycles with Phusion, which was used together with a constant-region primer and the adapter on the V primers. From the reads, TCRdb called clonotypes with MiXCR, one entry per CDR3 protein. The table shows 35,000 to 50,000 distinct CDR3 sequences, with about a third occurring only once. The sample's time point: before trial treatment. Donors were administered nivolumab, ipilimumab, aspirin and low-dose cyclophosphamide, together with low-dose radiotherapy. Qualifying patients carried advanced solid tumors devoid of tumor-infiltrating lymphocytes. Trimming removed 11 bases from V and 6 bases from J, with 17 bases in between. Germline V CDR1 and CDR2: MNHNS, SASEGT. This CDR3 spans 13 amino acids.

The sample here was PBMCs, taken before treatment. This clonotype originated in a male donor with gallbladder cancer. The genes are TRBV6-1 and TRBJ1-5; D is possibly TRBD1 (6 bases). CDR3 sequence reads: CAATGDIAQPQHF. CDR3 nucleotide sequence: TGTGCCGCGACGGGGGACATCGCTCAGCCCCAGCATTTT.